This T cell receptor (beta chain) derives from a study of CD8+ T cells in alopecia areata. Following RNA extraction, reverse transcription yielded cDNA that acted as the sequencing template. Assay used: immunoSEQ multiplex PCR; TCRdb lists only in-frame clones, some missing. The sample holds over 100,000 clones, approximately 49% seen once. Study observations and caveats: Whereas mice showed it more clearly, TCR sharing across patients was murkier, possibly because of HLA. For lesional scalp, especially alopecia totalis/universalis, clonality was higher than in normal scalp.

Punch biopsies of lesional scalp, plus peripheral blood, were taken from alopecia areata patients. From germline, CDR1 is SGHDT and CDR2 YYEEEE. V was pared by 4 bases and J by 4 bases, with 4 bases of the junction left unmatched. The CDR3 totals 13 residues. Details on this clone: Antigen specificity is unknown.

The material was CD8+ T cells sorted from blood, obtained at week 0. The sequence was collected from a human donor with alopecia areata. The chain recombines TRBV5-6 with TRBJ1-1; 7 bases match TRBD1. The CDR3 sequence: CASSQDRVTEAFF. CDR3 sequence (DNA): TGTGCCAGCAGCCAAGACAGGGTCACTGAAGCTTTCTTT.